The 29 T cell receptor beta chains listed next were all sequenced from one sample in a study of tumour-infiltrating T cells in Burkitt lymphoma. Sequenced by immunoSEQ multiplex PCR; TCRdb stores in-frame clones only, minus some. The sample consists of 5,000 to 7,000 clones, roughly 10% of them appearing once. The specimen sequenced was tumor tissue. These receptors came from a human donor with diffuse large B-cell lymphoma.

In its sample, this clone was seen a few times. In DNA form, the CDR3 reads TGTGCCAGCAGCTTGGTCGGTGATGGGGCGCTCAACTATGGCTACACCTTC. This gives the protein CASSLVGDGALNYGYTF. V is TRBV5-5 and J is TRBJ1-2; perhaps TRBD1 as D (5 bases). The CDR3 spans 17 residues. V lost 0 bases and J 2 bases, leaving 17 bases between the germline ends. Germline-derived CDR1 and CDR2 are SGHKS and YYEKEE (reference sequence).

V is TRBV28 and J is TRBJ2-3, with 7 bases that match TRBD1. Germline V gene sequence: CDR1 MDHEN, CDR2 SYDVKM. V gave up 5 bases and J gave up 0 bases; unmatched junction bases: 8. The CDR3 runs to 16 residues. CDR3 in amino acids: CASSRRQGTSTDTQYF. The DNA of the CDR3 is TGTGCCAGCAGTCGCAGACAGGGTACTAGCACAGATACGCAGTATTTT. The variable domain in full, completed from reference TRBV28 and TRBJ2-3, reads DVKVTQSSRYLVKRTGEKVFLECVQDMDHENMFWYRQDPGLGLRLIYFSYDVKMKEKGDIPEGYSVSREKKERFSLILESASTNQTSMYLCASSRRQGTSTDTQYFGPGTRLTVL.

The chain joins TRBV29-1 to TRBJ2-3, with D maybe TRBD1 (5 bases). The CDR3 covers 14 residues. The germline V gene encodes CDR1 SQVTM and CDR2 ANQGSEA. With 2 bases removed from V and 2 bases from J, the gap between germline ends came to 11 bases. CDR3 nucleotide sequence: TGCAGCGTTGAAAATCCAGGGCCCACAGATACGCAGTATTTT. Protein sequence: CSVENPGPTDTQYF.

This clone came up a few times. The chain has TRBV18 and TRBJ2-7, with TRBD1 matching 7 bases. The CDR3 is 14 residues long. Germline V gives CDR1 KGHSH, CDR2 LQKENI. V shed 0 bases and J 3 bases; nucleotides not matched to a gene: 2. This CDR3 is CASSPPDRDYEQYF. For the CDR3, the DNA is TGTGCCAGCTCACCACCCGACAGGGACTACGAGCAGTACTTC.

This chain uses TRBV5-6 with TRBJ2-1; possible D gene TRBD2, 5 bases. This CDR3 spans 12 amino acids. V lost 4 bases and J 7 bases, leaving 9 bases between the germline ends. The germline CDR1 and CDR2 sequences are SGHDT and YYEEEE. CDR3 in amino acids: CASSPGWNEQFF. In nucleotides, the CDR3 is TGTGCCAGCAGCCCGGGGTGGAATGAGCAGTTCTTC.

The genes are TRBV21-1 and TRBJ2-4; the DNA was not compared with TRBD1, the D call given in the table. TRBV21-1 represents a pseudogene. The CDR3 is 15 amino acids. CDR3 DNA: TGTGCCAGCAGCAATCGTGGGCAGGGGTGGAACATTCAGTACTTC. It specifies CASSNRGQGWNIQYF.

This clone has a handful of counts. The genes are TRBV4-1 and TRBJ2-1; D gene ambiguous. V was trimmed by 0 bases and J by 3 bases, leaving 3 bases between them. The CDR3 runs 13 residues. The germline gives CDR1 MGHRA, CDR2 YSYEKL. CDR3 sequence: CASSQDSYNEQFF. CDR3 nucleotide sequence: TGCGCCAGCAGCCAAGACAGCTACAATGAGCAGTTCTTC.

A few counts support this clone. This chain uses TRBV5-5 with TRBJ2-5, with D unresolved. The germline V and J ends were trimmed by 1 base and 3 bases, with 16 bases remaining between them. Germline values: CDR1 SGHKS, CDR2 YYEKEE (reference sequence). CDR3 length equals 16 residues. The CDR3 coding sequence is TGTGCCAGCAGCTTGAGGGATTGGCCGATTGAAGAGACCCAGTACTTC. Translating gives CASSLRDWPIEETQYF. Combining the CDR3 with reference TRBV5-5 and TRBJ2-5 gives the whole variable domain DAGVTQSPTHLIKTRGQQVTLRCSPISGHKSVSWYQQVLGQGPQFIFQYYEKEERGRGNFPDRFSARQFPNYSSELNVNALLLGDSALYLCASSLRDWPIEETQYFGPGTRLLVL.

The J gene is TRBJ1-2, the V gene TRBV10-3; possible D gene TRBD1, 6 bases. Trimming left V 4 bases short and J 4 bases short, with 7 bases between. Germline assignment: CDR1 ENHRY and CDR2 SYGVKD. The CDR3 runs to 12 residues. The CDR3 DNA follows: TGTGCCATCAGTGCACAGGGCTATGGCTACACCTTC. Residues: CAISAQGYGYTF.

This clone was detected a few times. The gene calls are TRBV19 and TRBJ2-3; D not resolved. Germline V gives CDR1 LNHDA, CDR2 SQIVND (reference sequence). Trimming stripped 0 bases from V and 1 base from J, with 8 bases between. This CDR3 comprises 15 residues. For the CDR3, the DNA is TGTGCCAGTAGTATAGATGGGGATCGCACAGATACGCAGTATTTT. Translated: CASSIDGDRTDTQYF.

V and J are TRBV28 and TRBJ1-4; 9 positions match TRBD1. Trimming took 8 bases from V and 0 from J; bases not matched to a gene: 7. This CDR3 is 16 amino acids long. Germline V gives CDR1 MDHEN, CDR2 SYDVKM. The DNA of the CDR3 is TGTGCCAGCCGCCGGGACAGGGAAGCAACTAATGAAAAACTGTTTTTT. Translated, it gives CASRRDREATNEKLFF.

This clone has only a few counts. The chain links TRBV7-2 to TRBJ1-1; no clear D gene. Germline CDR1 reads SGHTA; CDR2 reads FQGNSA. This CDR3 contains 15 residues. Trimming left V 4 bases short and J 4 bases short, with 16 bases between. The chain's CDR3 is CASSWYAGPGTEAFF. CDR3 nucleotides: TGTGCCAGCAGCTGGTACGCTGGGCCAGGCACTGAAGCTTTCTTT.

This clone was observed a handful of times. This chain connects TRBV4-3 to TRBJ1-1; D unclear. The CDR3 has 13 amino acids. The germline gives CDR1 LGHNA, CDR2 YSLEER. V shed 4 bases and J shed 11 bases, with 17 bases lying between them. CDR3 in amino acids: CASSPQAGTWAFF. CDR3 DNA sequence: TGCGCCAGCAGCCCTCAGGCAGGAACGTGGGCTTTCTTT.

The gene calls are TRBV19 and TRBJ1-5; D remains unclear. Trimming left V 1 base short and J 7 bases short, with 14 bases between. Per germline, CDR1 LNHDA and CDR2 SQIVND (reference sequence). This CDR3 is built from 15 residues. CDR3 sequence: CASSIVGLGGQPQHF. The DNA for the CDR3 is TGTGCCAGTAGTATAGTGGGCCTAGGAGGGCAGCCCCAGCATTTT.

The V call is TRBV6-5, the J call TRBJ1-4; D may be TRBD1 (6 bases). Germline V CDR1 and CDR2: MNHEY, SVGAGI. V was shortened by 4 bases and J by 10 bases, with 10 bases between the two germline ends. The CDR3 spans 12 residues. CDR3 amino acids: CASSSDSAKLFF. The CDR3 DNA is TGTGCCAGCAGTTCGGACAGCGCAAAACTGTTTTTT.

The rearrangement links TRBV5-1 to TRBJ2-1; 7 bases are a match to TRBD1. This CDR3 has 17 residues. Germline V gives CDR1 SGHRS, CDR2 YFSETQ. The ends lost 3 bases at V and 0 bases at J; junction bases unmatched: 9. For the CDR3, the DNA is TGCGCCAGCAGCTCGGACGTGACAGGGAGCTCCTACAATGAGCAGTTCTTC. Translating gives CASSSDVTGSSYNEQFF.

The V call is TRBV9, the J call TRBJ2-1, with unresolved D. With 3 bases removed from V and 7 bases from J, the gap between germline ends came to 8 bases. The CDR3 totals 12 residues. Germline CDR1 reads SGDLS; CDR2 reads YYNGEE. CDR3 region: CASSAYQNEQFF. The CDR3 DNA reads as TGTGCCAGCAGCGCTTACCAAAATGAGCAGTTCTTC.

This clone appeared a few times. The rearrangement joins TRBV6-5 to TRBJ1-4; D not resolved. V was clipped by 3 bases and J by 9 bases, with 17 bases between them. Per the germline V gene, CDR1 is MNHEY and CDR2 is SVGAGI. The CDR3 consists of 15 residues. DNA for the CDR3: TGTGCCAGCAGTTATGACGGTGGGCGAGGTCAAAAACTGTTTTTT. It translates to CASSYDGGRGQKLFF.

The rearrangement uses TRBV7-8 and TRBJ1-4; possibly TRBD1 for D (5 bases). The ends were cut back, 1 base at V and 11 bases at J, with 14 bases in the middle. CDR3 length: 14 residues. Germline CDR1 SGHVS, CDR2 FQNEAQ. The CDR3 is CASSLGAPGGKLFF. In DNA, the CDR3 is TGTGCCAGCAGCTTAGGGGCCCCGGGGGGGAAACTGTTTTTT.

This clone has a handful of counts. CDR3 sequence: CASGIYTGELFF. DNA of the CDR3: TGTGCCTCAGGGATTTACACCGGGGAGCTGTTTTTT. The chain couples TRBV7-9 to TRBJ2-2, with D tentatively TRBD1 (5 bases). V lost 11 bases and J lost 3, with 10 bases in between. Germline V gene sequence: CDR1 SEHNR, CDR2 FQNEAQ (reference sequence). The length of the CDR3 is 12 residues. The whole variable domain, remainder taken from reference TRBV7-9 and TRBJ2-2, is DTGVSQNPRHKITKRGQNVTFRCDPISEHNRLYWYRQTLGQGPEFLTYFQNEAQLEKSRLLSDRFSAERPKGSFSTLEIQRTEQGDSAMYLCASGIYTGELFFGEGSRLTVL.

V gene TRBV4-1 combines with J gene TRBJ2-3; 8 bases fit TRBD2. V was pared by 5 bases and J by 0 bases, with 7 bases of the junction left unmatched. Germline V lookup: CDR1 MGHRA, CDR2 YSYEKL. The length of the CDR3 is 16 residues. The chain's CDR3 is CASSGAGGTSTDTQYF. Here the CDR3 DNA reads TGCGCCAGCAGCGGGGCGGGGGGAACTAGCACAGATACGCAGTATTTT.

The chain recombines TRBV5-4 with TRBJ1-3; no clear D. The germline CDR1 and CDR2 sequences are SGHNT and YYREEE (reference sequence). CDR3 length equals 16 residues. Trimming cost V 1 base and J 0 bases, with 11 bases left between them. The CDR3 bases are TGTGCCAGCAGCTTGATTGGGCCCCTCTCTGGAAACACCATATATTTT. The encoded protein is CASSLIGPLSGNTIYF.

This clone was detected only a few times. This chain connects TRBV6-1 to TRBJ2-1, with D possibly being TRBD1 (5 bases). The CDR3 runs to 12 residues. Trimming took off 6 bases at V and 5 bases at J, with 8 bases between the two ends. Germline V lookup: CDR1 MNHNS, CDR2 SASEGT. The CDR3 bases are TGTGCCAGCAGAGAGACAGACAATGAGCAGTTCTTC. This gives the protein CASRETDNEQFF.

There are a few counts of this clone. The rearrangement uses TRBV7-8 and TRBJ1-6; D ambiguous. Trimming removed 7 bases from V and 0 bases from J, with 22 bases in between. Germline lookup yields CDR1 SGHVS and CDR2 FQNEAQ. The CDR3 runs 19 residues. The CDR3 DNA reads TGTGCCAGCATTAACGAGGTCCGGGCCCCGAGCTCCTATAATTCACCCCTCCACTTT. Encoded protein: CASINEVRAPSSYNSPLHF.

This clone was observed once. This chain links TRBV7-9 with TRBJ2-1; possibly TRBD2 for D (5 bases). Germline values: CDR1 SEHNR, CDR2 FQNEAQ (reference sequence). Trimming removed 5 bases from V and 7 bases from J, with 12 bases in between. CDR3 length equals 13 residues. Here the CDR3 reads CASSQLDQNEQFF. The DNA of the CDR3 is TGTGCCAGCAGCCAACTAGACCAAAATGAGCAGTTCTTC.

In its sample, this clone was seen a few times. The chain couples TRBV6-5 to TRBJ1-1; D is uncertain. Germline CDR1 reads MNHEY; CDR2 reads SVGAGI. The ends were cut back, 2 bases at V and 0 bases at J, with 7 bases in the middle. The CDR3 is made up of 14 amino acids. The CDR3 loop reads CASSYQRMNTEAFF. The DNA of the CDR3 is TGTGCCAGCAGTTACCAGAGAATGAACACTGAAGCTTTCTTT.

This clone was counted a few times. The chain employs TRBV5-1 and TRBJ2-7, with 9 positions matching TRBD1. The CDR3 is 15 residues long. Germline V gene sequence: CDR1 SGHRS, CDR2 YFSETQ. V lost 3 bases, J lost 0 bases, and 4 bases stayed unmatched. In DNA, the CDR3 is TGCGCCAGCAGCTGGGGACAGGGAAGCTCCTACGAGCAGTACTTC. Its translation: CASSWGQGSSYEQYF. Full variable domain (missing parts from reference TRBV5-1 and TRBJ2-7): KAGVTQTPRYLIKTRGQQVTLSCSPISGHRSVSWYQQTPGQGLQFLFEYFSETQRNKGNFPGRFSGRQFSNSRSEMNVSTLELGDSALYLCASSWGQGSSYEQYFGPGTRLTVT.

The table lists this clone with a few counts. The junction shows a germline mismatch at one end, possibly a read error. The V and J genes are TRBV7-2 and TRBJ2-7, with 10 bases identical to TRBD2. The V gene's germline CDR1 is SGHTA and CDR2 FQGNSA. This CDR3 region has 16 residues. CDR3 DNA sequence: TGTGCCAGCAGCCGGAGCTTAGCGGGGGGCTCCCACGAGCAGTACTTC. Translation: CASSRSLAGGSHEQYF.

This clone came up a few times. The CDR3 region is CAPFRDSPNGENTEAFF. In DNA, the CDR3 is TGTGCCCCGTTCCGGGACAGTCCCAACGGGGAGAACACTGAAGCTTTCTTT. This chain connects TRBV15 to TRBJ1-1; 7 nucleotides match TRBD1. The CDR3 loop spans 17 amino acids. Germline V gene sequence: CDR1 LNHNV, CDR2 YYDKDF (reference sequence). Germline trimming cut 11 bases from V and 1 base from J; bases unmatched to any gene: 19.